Each of the 21 T cell receptor beta chains below was sequenced from the same sample in a study of blood T cell repertoires in COVID-19. Clones were sequenced by immunoSEQ multiplex PCR, and TCRdb holds only the in-frame ones, with some missing. The sample records some 60,000 clones, 75% to 95% being singletons. Sequenced material: peripheral blood. The receptors here all came from a man aged 40-49 years with acute or convalescent COVID-19.

The J gene is TRBJ1-3, the V gene TRBV4-1; 7 nucleotides agree with TRBD1. The V and J ends lost 0 bases and 8 bases, in that order; junction bases with no gene match: 7. CDR1 and CDR2 from the germline V gene are MGHRA and YSYEKL. The CDR3 is made up of 15 amino acids. This CDR3 reads CASSQEGTGEYTIYF. The CDR3, as DNA: TGCGCCAGCAGCCAAGAAGGAACAGGGGAGTACACCATATATTTT.

The genes are TRBV6-2 or TRBV6-3 and TRBJ2-5; D possibly corresponds to TRBD1 (5 bases). From germline, CDR1 is MNHEY and CDR2 SVGEGT. The V gene lost 6 bases and the J gene lost 2 bases, with 10 bases spanning the gap. The CDR3 runs 13 residues. In DNA, the CDR3 is TGTGCCAGCAGCCACGACAGTCAAGAGACCCAGTACTTC. Amino acid sequence: CASSHDSQETQYF.

This clone ranks as medium-sized. V usage is TRBV9 and J usage is TRBJ1-3; D is undetermined. Germline CDR1 and CDR2: SGDLS and YYNGEE. This CDR3 has 16 amino acids. V was pared by 0 bases and J by 0 bases, with 10 bases between. The CDR3 loop is CASSVAGGYSGNTIYF. The CDR3 DNA follows: TGTGCCAGCAGCGTAGCGGGAGGATACTCTGGAAACACCATATATTTT. The complete variable domain, with remaining parts taken from reference TRBV9 and TRBJ1-3, reads DSGVTQTPKHLITATGQRVTLRCSPRSGDLSVYWYQQSLDQGLQFLIQYYNGEERAKGNILERFSAQQFPDLHSELNLSSLELGDSALYFCASSVAGGYSGNTIYFGEGSWLTVV.

This clone was found a few times. The genes are TRBV12-5 and TRBJ2-5; D may be TRBD2 (5 bases). Germline lookup yields CDR1 LGHNT and CDR2 FRNRAP. Deletions cut 1 base from V and 3 bases from J, with 15 bases between. The CDR3 covers 16 residues. The CDR3 here is CASGLGTGSPEETQYF. The CDR3 nucleotides are TGTGCTAGTGGTTTGGGGACGGGAAGCCCCGAAGAGACCCAGTACTTC.

V is TRBV12-3 or TRBV12-4 and J is TRBJ2-7; TRBD1 might be the D (6 bases). The CDR3 is 13 amino acids. Trimming took off 3 bases at V and 4 bases at J, with 10 bases between the two ends. The CDR3 DNA reads TGTGCCAGCAGTTTCAACAGGGTGTACGAGCAGTACTTC. It codes for CASSFNRVYEQYF.

This chain joins TRBV5-1 and TRBJ2-7, with 8 bases lining up with TRBD1. The ends lost 4 bases at V and 6 bases at J; junction bases unmatched: 12. The germline CDR1 and CDR2 sequences are SGHRS and YFSETQ. CDR3 size: 15 residues. For the CDR3, the DNA is TGCGCCAGCAGCCACCCTGACAGGGGAAACGTCGAGCAGTACTTC. Protein: CASSHPDRGNVEQYF.

This chain uses TRBV2 with TRBJ1-5, with 7 bases identical to TRBD1. This CDR3 region has 14 residues. Losses at the gene ends were 3 bases for V and 5 bases for J; bases not matched to a gene: 4. The germline V gene encodes CDR1 SNHLY and CDR2 FYNNEI. CDR3 nucleotide sequence: TGTGCCAGCAGTGATCCCGGGACAGATCAGCCCCAGCATTTT. This gives the protein CASSDPGTDQPQHF.

This clone has a handful of counts. The CDR3 spells CASRQTSGRSNEQFF. DNA of the CDR3: TGTGCCAGCAGGCAGACTAGCGGGAGATCCAATGAGCAGTTCTTC. V gene TRBV5-4 combines with J gene TRBJ2-1; 12 bases fit TRBD2. Germline CDR1 SGHNT, CDR2 YYREEE (reference sequence). Trimming removed 5 bases from V and 6 bases from J; junction bases left unmatched: 6. The CDR3 covers 15 residues.

The chain couples TRBV2 to TRBJ1-6; possible D gene TRBD1, 5 bases. The V end lost 4 bases, the J end lost 7 bases, and 17 bases lay between the germline ends. Germline V gene data show CDR1 as SNHLY and CDR2 as FYNNEI. This CDR3 comprises 16 residues. CDR3 loop: CASSARVQGGNSPLHF. The DNA of the CDR3 is TGTGCCAGCAGTGCAAGGGTCCAGGGAGGGAATTCACCCCTCCACTTT. Together with reference TRBV2 and TRBJ1-6, the CDR3 gives the full variable domain: EPEVTQTPSHQVTQMGQEVILRCVPISNHLYFYWYRQILGQKVEFLVSFYNNEISEKSEIFDDQFSVERPDGSNFTLKIRSTKLEDSAMYFCASSARVQGGNSPLHFGNGTRLTVT.

By sample share, this clone is medium-sized. The junction differs from germline at one of its ends, possibly a read error. J is TRBJ2-1 and V is TRBV10-1; 11 nucleotides line up with TRBD2. CDR3 length equals 16 residues. Germline-derived CDR1 and CDR2 are WNHNN and SYGVQD (reference sequence). In nucleotides, the CDR3 is TGCGCCAGCAGTGAAGGGCTAGCGGGGGGAAACAATCAGCAGTTCTTC. Protein sequence: CASSEGLAGGNNQQFF.

The CDR3 nucleotides read TGTGCCAGCAGCCCTCGGACAGTACTTAGCTGGACGAACACTGAAGCTTTCTTT. Its protein is CASSPRTVLSWTNTEAFF. V gene TRBV13 combines with J gene TRBJ1-1; D may be TRBD1 (6 bases). There are 18 residues in the CDR3. V was shortened by 5 bases and J by 1 base, with 23 bases between the two germline ends. Germline V gene data show CDR1 as PRHDT and CDR2 as FYEKMQ (reference sequence).

The rearrangement links TRBV5-4 to TRBJ2-7; D remains unclear. Deletions cut 5 bases from V and 6 bases from J, with 18 bases between. Germline assignment: CDR1 SGHNT and CDR2 YYREEE (reference sequence). The CDR3 length is 14 residues. The CDR3 bases are TGTGCCAGCAGTCCGCAGGTAATCAGCATCGAGCAGTACTTC. This translates into CASSPQVISIEQYF. The full variable domain, in which reference TRBV5-4 and TRBJ2-7 provide the parts outside the CDR3, is ETGVTQSPTHLIKTRGQQVTLRCSSQSGHNTVSWYQQALGQGPQFIFQYYREEENGRGNFPPRFSGLQFPNYSSELNVNALELDDSALYLCASSPQVISIEQYFGPGTRLTVT.

This chain links TRBV9 with TRBJ2-7; 9 nucleotides agree with TRBD2. V lost 0 bases, J lost 2 bases, and 12 bases stayed unmatched. Germline lookup yields CDR1 SGDLS and CDR2 YYNGEE. The CDR3 is 18 residues long. The CDR3 loop is CASSVGFVRAGGPYEQYF. DNA for the CDR3: TGTGCCAGCAGCGTAGGGTTTGTAAGGGCGGGAGGGCCCTACGAGCAGTACTTC.

The chain has TRBV18 and TRBJ1-1; 8 bases agree with TRBD1. Germline-derived CDR1 and CDR2 are KGHSH and LQKENI. There are 16 residues in the CDR3. Unmatched junction bases numbered 10, after V lost 3 bases and J lost 4 bases. The DNA for the CDR3 is TGTGCCAGCTCACCGCTGGGGGGACAGGTATTCACTGAAGCTTTCTTT. Amino acid sequence: CASSPLGGQVFTEAFF.

The chain links TRBV18 to TRBJ2-5; TRBD1 matches at 9 bases. CDR1 is KGHSH and CDR2 is LQKENI in the germline V gene. The CDR3 extends over 16 amino acids. V lost 5 bases and J lost 1; bases outside the gene matches: 8. The CDR3 loop is CASSFVGTGSQETQYF. The CDR3 DNA follows: TGTGCCAGCTCATTTGTAGGGACAGGGAGCCAAGAGACCCAGTACTTC. Variable domain in full (rest from reference TRBV18 and TRBJ2-5): NAGVMQNPRHLVRRRGQEARLRCSPMKGHSHVYWYRQLPEEGLKFMVYLQKENIIDESGMPKERFSAEFPKEGPSILRIQQVVRGDSAAYFCASSFVGTGSQETQYFGPGTRLLVL.

This clone occurred once. The gene calls are TRBV5-1 and TRBJ1-2; TRBD1 aligns across 11 bases. V shed 0 bases, J shed 4 bases, and the junction held 2 bases outside the gene matches. From germline, CDR1 is SGHRS and CDR2 YFSETQ. The CDR3 runs to 15 residues. The CDR3 bases are TGCGCCAGCAGCTTGGAGGGGACAGGGGGCTATGGCTACACCTTC. Protein: CASSLEGTGGYGYTF.

V and J are TRBV30 and TRBJ2-3, with 11 bases identical to TRBD2. In germline, CDR1 is GTSNPN, CDR2 SVGIG (reference sequence). Germline trimming cut 5 bases from V and 2 bases from J; bases unmatched to any gene: 15. This CDR3 spans 18 amino acids. The CDR3 coding sequence is TGTGCCTGGGCCTCGCTGGGGCTAGCGGGAGGCCCCACAGATACGCAGTATTTT. This translates into CAWASLGLAGGPTDTQYF.

This clone was counted once. The V call is TRBV11-3, the J call TRBJ2-5; D unclear. The CDR3 contains 14 residues. V lost 2 bases, J lost 5 bases, and 12 bases lay in between. Germline V CDR1 and CDR2: SGHNT, YENEEA. The CDR3 reads CASSLIRSRETQYF. CDR3 coding DNA: TGTGCCAGCAGCTTAATCAGGTCAAGGGAGACCCAGTACTTC.

The chain couples TRBV3-1 (or the pseudogene TRBV3-2) to TRBJ1-6, with D possibly matching TRBD1 (5 bases). V was shortened by 1 base and J by 7 bases, with 14 bases between the two germline ends. Germline V gene data show CDR1 as LGHDT and CDR2 as YNNKEL (reference sequence). This CDR3 region has 16 residues. The CDR3 DNA is TGTGCCAGCAGCCAAGGTTTGCAGGGTGGGAATTCACCCCTCCACTTT. This sequence encodes CASSQGLQGGNSPLHF.

The chain links TRBV4-1 to TRBJ1-4, with D possibly TRBD1 on 5 matching bases. There are 17 residues in the CDR3. Trimming removed 2 bases at V and 2 bases at J, with 15 bases between. Germline loops: CDR1 MGHRA, CDR2 YSYEKL. The CDR3 region is CASSQNQGFGTNEKLFF. The CDR3 DNA is TGCGCCAGCAGCCAAAACCAGGGATTCGGGACTAATGAAAAACTGTTTTTT.

This chain uses TRBV3-1 (or the pseudogene TRBV3-2) with TRBJ1-4; possibly TRBD1 for D (5 bases). Trimming took 4 bases from V and 8 from J, leaving 17 bases between them. Germline assignment: CDR1 LGHDT and CDR2 YNNKEL (reference sequence). The CDR3 totals 15 residues. CDR3 protein: CASSRRSTDGEKLFF. CDR3 coding DNA: TGTGCCAGCAGCCGAAGGTCGACAGATGGGGAAAAACTGTTTTTT.